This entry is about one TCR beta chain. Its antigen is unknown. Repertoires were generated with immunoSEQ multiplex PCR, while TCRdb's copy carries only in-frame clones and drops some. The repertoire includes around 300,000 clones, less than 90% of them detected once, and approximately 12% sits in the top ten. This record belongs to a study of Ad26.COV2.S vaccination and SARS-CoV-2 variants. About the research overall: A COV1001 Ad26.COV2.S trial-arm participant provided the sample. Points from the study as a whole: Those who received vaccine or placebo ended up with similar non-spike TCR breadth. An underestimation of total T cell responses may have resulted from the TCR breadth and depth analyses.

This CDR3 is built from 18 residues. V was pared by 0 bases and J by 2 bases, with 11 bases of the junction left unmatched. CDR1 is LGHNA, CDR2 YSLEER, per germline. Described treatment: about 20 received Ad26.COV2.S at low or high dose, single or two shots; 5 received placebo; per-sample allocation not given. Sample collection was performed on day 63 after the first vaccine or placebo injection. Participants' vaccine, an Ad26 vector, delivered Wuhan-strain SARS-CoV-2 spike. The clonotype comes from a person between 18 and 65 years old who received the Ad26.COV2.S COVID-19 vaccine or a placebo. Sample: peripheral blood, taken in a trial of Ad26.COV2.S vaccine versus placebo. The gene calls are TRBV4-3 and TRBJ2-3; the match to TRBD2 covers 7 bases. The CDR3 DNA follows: TGCGCCAGCAGCCAAGAGGGAGGGACGAGGGGATCCACAGATACGCAGTATTTT. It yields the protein CASSQEGGTRGSTDTQYF.